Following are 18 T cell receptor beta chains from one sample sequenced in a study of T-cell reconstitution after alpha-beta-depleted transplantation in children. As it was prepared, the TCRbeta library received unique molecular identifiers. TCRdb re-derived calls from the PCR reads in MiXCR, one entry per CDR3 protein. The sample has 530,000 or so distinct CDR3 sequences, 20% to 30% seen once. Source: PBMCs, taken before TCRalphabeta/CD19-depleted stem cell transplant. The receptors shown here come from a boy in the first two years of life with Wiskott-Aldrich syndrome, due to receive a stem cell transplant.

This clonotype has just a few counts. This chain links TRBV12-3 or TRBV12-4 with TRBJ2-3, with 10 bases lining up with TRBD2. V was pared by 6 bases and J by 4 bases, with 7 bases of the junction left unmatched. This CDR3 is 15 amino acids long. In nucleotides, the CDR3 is TGTGCCAGCAGACGAGCGGGAGGGCCGTCAGATACGCAGTATTTT. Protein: CASRRAGGPSDTQYF.

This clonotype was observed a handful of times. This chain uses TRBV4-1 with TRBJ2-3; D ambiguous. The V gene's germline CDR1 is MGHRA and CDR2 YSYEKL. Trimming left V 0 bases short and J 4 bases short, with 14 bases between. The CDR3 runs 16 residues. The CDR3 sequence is CASSQDAGGGADTQYF. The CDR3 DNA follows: TGCGCCAGCAGCCAAGATGCTGGTGGTGGAGCAGATACGCAGTATTTT.

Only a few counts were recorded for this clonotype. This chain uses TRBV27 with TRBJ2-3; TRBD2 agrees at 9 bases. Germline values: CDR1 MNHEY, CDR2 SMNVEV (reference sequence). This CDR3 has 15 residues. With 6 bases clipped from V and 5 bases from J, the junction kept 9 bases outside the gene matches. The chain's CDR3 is CASRNPGLAVDTQYF. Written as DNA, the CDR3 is TGTGCCAGCAGAAACCCGGGACTAGCAGTAGATACGCAGTATTTT.

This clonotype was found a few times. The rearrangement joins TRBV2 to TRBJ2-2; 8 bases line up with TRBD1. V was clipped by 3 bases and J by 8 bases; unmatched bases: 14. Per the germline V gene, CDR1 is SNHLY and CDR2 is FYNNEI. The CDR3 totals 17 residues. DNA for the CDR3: TGTGCCAGCAGTGATTTGGGGACAGGCATCGTTGCGGGGGAGCTGTTTTTT. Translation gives CASSDLGTGIVAGELFF.

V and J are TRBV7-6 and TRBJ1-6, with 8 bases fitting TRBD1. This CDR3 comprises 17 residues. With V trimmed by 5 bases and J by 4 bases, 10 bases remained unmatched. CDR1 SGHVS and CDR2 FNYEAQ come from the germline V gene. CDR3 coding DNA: TGTGCCAGCAGCCCCGAGTCAGGGGGCGCGTATAATTCACCCCTCCACTTT. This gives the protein CASSPESGGAYNSPLHF.

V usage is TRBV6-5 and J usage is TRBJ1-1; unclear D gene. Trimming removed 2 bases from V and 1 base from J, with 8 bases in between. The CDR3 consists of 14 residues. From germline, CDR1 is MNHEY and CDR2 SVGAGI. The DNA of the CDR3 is TGTGCCAGCAGTTACATTCGGGAGAACACTGAAGCTTTCTTT. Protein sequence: CASSYIRENTEAFF.

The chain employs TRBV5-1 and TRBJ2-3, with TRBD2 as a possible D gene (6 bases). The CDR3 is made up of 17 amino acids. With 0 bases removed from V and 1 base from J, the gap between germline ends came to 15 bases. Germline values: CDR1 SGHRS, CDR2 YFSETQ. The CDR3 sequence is CASSLAPAGSGTDTQYF. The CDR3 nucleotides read TGCGCCAGCAGCTTGGCCCCAGCGGGCTCCGGCACAGATACGCAGTATTTT.

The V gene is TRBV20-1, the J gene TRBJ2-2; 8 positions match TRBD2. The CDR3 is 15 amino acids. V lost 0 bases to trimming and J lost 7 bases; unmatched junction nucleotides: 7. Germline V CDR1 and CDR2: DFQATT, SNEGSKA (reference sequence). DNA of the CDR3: TGCAGTGCTAGAGAAGGAGCGGGAGACATCGGGGAGCTGTTTTTT. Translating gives CSAREGAGDIGELFF.

The CDR3 is CASSLSHRLAGVTDTQYF. As DNA, the CDR3 is TGTGCCAGCAGCTTAAGCCATCGATTAGCGGGAGTGACAGATACGCAGTATTTT. The chain recombines TRBV7-6 with TRBJ2-3; 9 nucleotides line up with TRBD2. This CDR3 region has 18 residues. The ends lost 2 bases at V and 3 bases at J; junction bases unmatched: 12. Germline CDR1 reads SGHVS; CDR2 reads FNYEAQ.

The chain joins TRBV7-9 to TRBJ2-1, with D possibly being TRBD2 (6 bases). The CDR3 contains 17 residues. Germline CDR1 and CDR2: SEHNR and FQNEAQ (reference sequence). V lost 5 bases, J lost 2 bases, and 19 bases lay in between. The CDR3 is CASSPPHSGSTYNEQFF. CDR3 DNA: TGTGCCAGCAGCCCCCCTCATAGCGGAAGTACCTACAATGAGCAGTTCTTC.

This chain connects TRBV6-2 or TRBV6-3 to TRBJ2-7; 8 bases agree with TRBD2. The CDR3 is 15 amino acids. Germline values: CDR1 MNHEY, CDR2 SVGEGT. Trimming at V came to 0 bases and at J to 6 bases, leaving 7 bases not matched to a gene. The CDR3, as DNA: TGTGCCAGCAGTTACTCGAACGGCCTAGCGGGCGAGCAGTACTTC. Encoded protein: CASSYSNGLAGEQYF.

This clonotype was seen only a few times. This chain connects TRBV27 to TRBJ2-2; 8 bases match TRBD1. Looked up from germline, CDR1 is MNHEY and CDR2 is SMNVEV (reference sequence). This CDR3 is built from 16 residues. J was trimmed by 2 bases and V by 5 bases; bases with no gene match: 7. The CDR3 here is CASSTFDRGNTGELFF. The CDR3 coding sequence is TGTGCCAGCAGTACATTTGACAGGGGAAACACCGGGGAGCTGTTTTTT.

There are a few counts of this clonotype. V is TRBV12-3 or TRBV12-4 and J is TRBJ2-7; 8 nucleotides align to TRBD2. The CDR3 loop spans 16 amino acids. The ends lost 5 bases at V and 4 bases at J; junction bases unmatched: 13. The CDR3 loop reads CASSHSEEAGVYEQYF. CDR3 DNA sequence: TGTGCCAGCAGTCATTCCGAAGAAGCGGGAGTATACGAGCAGTACTTC.

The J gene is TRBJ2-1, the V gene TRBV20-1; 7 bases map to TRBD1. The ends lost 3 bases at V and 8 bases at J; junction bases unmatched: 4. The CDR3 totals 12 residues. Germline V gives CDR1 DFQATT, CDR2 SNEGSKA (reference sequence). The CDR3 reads CSARTGSHEQFF. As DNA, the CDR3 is TGCAGTGCTAGGACAGGGAGTCATGAGCAGTTCTTC.

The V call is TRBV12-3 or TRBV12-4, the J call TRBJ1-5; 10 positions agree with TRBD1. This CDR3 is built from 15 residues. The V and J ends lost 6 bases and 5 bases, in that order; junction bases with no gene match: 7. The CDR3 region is CASSNGQGVDQPQHF. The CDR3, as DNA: TGTGCCAGCAGCAACGGACAGGGGGTAGATCAGCCCCAGCATTTT.

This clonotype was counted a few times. CDR3 region: CASSPNSRESLSYNEQFF. CDR3 nucleotides: TGTGCCAGCAGCCCTAATTCCCGGGAGTCCCTCTCCTACAATGAGCAGTTCTTC. The chain joins TRBV11-1 to TRBJ2-1; the D gene is possibly TRBD2 (6 bases). Looked up from germline, CDR1 is SGHAT and CDR2 is FQDESV (reference sequence). V lost 5 bases and J lost 0, with 20 bases in between. The CDR3 sequence is 18 residues long.

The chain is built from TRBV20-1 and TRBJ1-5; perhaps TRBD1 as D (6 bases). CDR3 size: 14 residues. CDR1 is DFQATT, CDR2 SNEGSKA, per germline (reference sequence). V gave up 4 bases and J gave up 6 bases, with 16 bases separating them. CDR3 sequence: CSATPLAGAQPQHF. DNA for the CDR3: TGCAGTGCTACCCCCTTGGCAGGGGCTCAGCCCCAGCATTTT.

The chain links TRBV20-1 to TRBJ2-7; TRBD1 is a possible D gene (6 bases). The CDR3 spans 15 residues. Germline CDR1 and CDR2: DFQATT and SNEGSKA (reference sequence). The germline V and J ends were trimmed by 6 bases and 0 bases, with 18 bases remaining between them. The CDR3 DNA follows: TGCAGTGCACCCCCGAGGGGGAGCAGCTCCTACGAGCAGTACTTC. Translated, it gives CSAPPRGSSSYEQYF.